Presented here are 19 T cell receptor beta chains from one specimen sequenced in a study of T cells in Graves' hyperthyroidism and ophthalmopathy. Amplification targeted TCR beta CDR3 regions from RNA transcripts. With the HTBI primer set, the TCR CDR3 went through a first round of RT-PCR. Via MiXCR, TCRdb re-called the multiplex PCR reads, giving one row per CDR3 protein. The sample includes fewer than 650,000 distinct CDR3 sequences, 14% seen only once; the top ten take around 14%. Source material: blood. The receptors were sampled from a woman in her thirties or forties with Graves' hyperthyroidism.

In this sample, this clonotype turned up a few times. The rearrangement uses TRBV6-5 and TRBJ1-1; unclear D gene. Trimming pared 2 bases from V and 2 bases from J, leaving 9 bases between. Per germline, CDR1 MNHEY and CDR2 SVGAGI. The CDR3 consists of 14 residues. CDR3 sequence reads: CASSYLDGNTEAFF. CDR3 DNA: TGTGCCAGCAGTTACCTAGACGGAAACACTGAAGCTTTCTTT.

This clonotype appeared many times. The V call is TRBV5-1, the J call TRBJ2-3, with 8 bases matching TRBD2. The CDR3 is 16 amino acids. J gave up 5 bases and V 2 bases, and 10 bases lay outside the gene matches. The germline gives CDR1 SGHRS, CDR2 YFSETQ. CDR3 in amino acids: CASSFMSGSTLDTQYF. The CDR3 DNA reads TGCGCCAGCAGCTTTATGAGCGGGAGTACGTTAGATACGCAGTATTTT.

This clonotype was observed at least ten times. The J gene is TRBJ1-5, the V gene TRBV13; possible D gene TRBD1, 5 bases. Per germline, CDR1 PRHDT and CDR2 FYEKMQ (reference sequence). Trimming shortened V by 5 bases and J by 2 bases, and 10 bases separated the two germline ends. This CDR3 has 14 amino acids. The CDR3 reads CASSQGTRNQPQHF. As DNA, the CDR3 is TGTGCCAGCAGCCAAGGGACTCGCAATCAGCCCCAGCATTTT.

V usage is TRBV9 and J usage is TRBJ1-5; 8 positions match TRBD1. The CDR3 extends over 15 amino acids. The J segment lost 0 bases and the V segment lost 3 bases, leaving 2 bases of the junction unmatched. From germline, CDR1 is SGDLS and CDR2 YYNGEE. For the CDR3, the DNA is TGTGCCAGCAGCGCGGACAGGGATAGCAATCAGCCCCAGCATTTT. Translation gives CASSADRDSNQPQHF.

The rearrangement joins TRBV3-1 to TRBJ2-5; 14 positions agree with TRBD2. CDR3 length equals 17 residues. V was pared by 0 bases and J by 4 bases, with 4 bases of the junction left unmatched. CDR1 is LGHDT, CDR2 YNNKEL, per germline (reference sequence). Here the CDR3 reads CASSQEGTSGSGETQYF. In DNA, the CDR3 is TGTGCCAGCAGCCAAGAAGGGACTAGCGGGAGCGGAGAGACCCAGTACTTC.

This clonotype has at least ten counts. The chain joins TRBV9 to TRBJ1-1; D is perhaps TRBD1 (6 bases). The CDR3 spans 15 residues. Germline loops: CDR1 SGDLS, CDR2 YYNGEE. The V end was cut by 4 bases, the J end by 1 base, with 14 bases between. The CDR3 here is CASSPQTGPNTEAFF. In DNA form, the CDR3 reads TGTGCCAGCAGCCCGCAGACAGGCCCGAACACTGAAGCTTTCTTT.

This clonotype was observed at least ten times. The gene calls are TRBV4-1 and TRBJ2-1, with D unclear. This CDR3 contains 14 residues. Germline V gives CDR1 MGHRA, CDR2 YSYEKL. The V end lost 1 base, the J end lost 3 bases, and 7 bases lay between the germline ends. The CDR3 bases are TGCGCCAGCAGCCAAGGGGCCGTCTACAATGAGCAGTTCTTC. It codes for CASSQGAVYNEQFF.

This clonotype was seen repeatedly, ten times or more. V is TRBV20-1 and J is TRBJ1-1; 9 nucleotides agree with TRBD1. Germline assignment: CDR1 DFQATT and CDR2 SNEGSKA (reference sequence). The CDR3 covers 15 residues. The V gene end was trimmed by 6 bases and the J gene end by 5 bases; junction bases not matched to a gene: 13. CDR3 amino acids: CSAKKWDRDGTEAFF. The CDR3 DNA sequence: TGCAGTGCAAAAAAATGGGACAGGGACGGAACTGAAGCTTTCTTT.

In regard to this clonotype: This may stem from a read error, because a much larger clone lies one nucleotide away. The gene calls are TRBV28 and TRBJ2-7, with 8 bases that match TRBD1. Germline V gene sequence: CDR1 MDHEN, CDR2 SYDVKM. J gave up 2 bases and V 8 bases, and 8 bases lay outside the gene matches. This CDR3 spans 14 amino acids. This CDR3 is CASERQGNPYEQYF. In DNA, the CDR3 is TGTGCCAGCGAGCGACAGGGGAACCCCTACGAGCAGTACTTC.

This clonotype has ten or more counts. The CDR3 coding sequence is TGTGCCAGCAGTTTATCCCCCGGGGGGTCTCGGGAGACCCAGTACTTC. Translated: CASSLSPGGSRETQYF. The rearrangement links TRBV27 to TRBJ2-5; 7 bases match TRBD2. Germline-derived CDR1 and CDR2 are MNHEY and SMNVEV (reference sequence). The CDR3 length is 16 residues. V dropped 0 bases and J dropped 5; count of bases not matched to a gene: 9.

This clonotype was counted a few times. V usage is TRBV6-1 and J usage is TRBJ1-3; D unresolved. CDR3 length equals 16 residues. The germline CDR1 and CDR2 sequences are MNHNS and SASEGT. V was shortened by 5 bases and J by 4 bases, with 18 bases between the two germline ends. The CDR3 nucleotides are TGTGCCAGCAGTCAACAACAACCAAAGTGGGGAAACACCATATATTTT. It codes for CASSQQQPKWGNTIYF.

This clonotype appeared a few times. The DNA for the CDR3 is TGCGCCAGCGGCGCTGGGCTGGGGACCCAGTACTTC. Amino acids: CASGAGLGTQYF. V and J are TRBV5-1 and TRBJ2-5; D gene uncertain. Looked up from germline, CDR1 is SGHRS and CDR2 is YFSETQ. This CDR3 has 12 amino acids. The V gene lost 7 bases and the J gene lost 7 bases, with 14 bases spanning the gap.

This clonotype was detected many times. This chain links TRBV6-6 with TRBJ1-2; the D is unclear. Germline V lookup: CDR1 MNHNY, CDR2 SVGAGI (reference sequence). The CDR3 spans 13 residues. Trimming removed 2 bases from V and 7 bases from J, with 11 bases in between. CDR3 in amino acids: CASSYNRDGGYTF. CDR3 coding DNA: TGTGCCAGCAGTTACAACCGTGATGGTGGCTACACCTTC.

This clonotype was seen many times. J is TRBJ2-1 and V is TRBV2; TRBD1 might be the D (7 bases). The germline V gene has CDR1 SNHLY and CDR2 FYNNEI. The CDR3 is 14 amino acids. V shed 7 bases and J shed 5 bases, with 15 bases lying between them. CDR3 bases: TGTGCCAGCAAGGGGGCTAGCGTAAACAATGAGCAGTTCTTC. Protein product: CASKGASVNNEQFF.

This clonotype was counted at least ten times. This sequence joins TRBV6-6 and TRBJ2-1; D might be TRBD2 (5 bases). V shed 0 bases and J shed 2 bases, with 11 bases lying between them. The CDR3 covers 16 residues. Germline CDR1 reads MNHNY; CDR2 reads SVGAGI (reference sequence). In DNA, the CDR3 is TGTGCCAGCAGTTACTCCGCGGGCGAGGCCTACAATGAGCAGTTCTTC. This gives the protein CASSYSAGEAYNEQFF.

This chain joins TRBV7-9 and TRBJ2-3, with D uncertain. The CDR3 runs 14 residues. Germline V CDR1 and CDR2: SEHNR, FQNEAQ (reference sequence). With 5 bases removed from V and 2 bases from J, the gap between germline ends came to 11 bases. CDR3 DNA: TGTGCCAGCAGCCCCCGACCCCCCACAGATACGCAGTATTTT. This sequence encodes CASSPRPPTDTQYF. Together with reference TRBV7-9 and TRBJ2-3, the CDR3 gives the full variable domain: DTGVSQNPRHKITKRGQNVTFRCDPISEHNRLYWYRQTLGQGPEFLTYFQNEAQLEKSRLLSDRFSAERPKGSFSTLEIQRTEQGDSAMYLCASSPRPPTDTQYFGPGTRLTVL.

This clonotype has a handful of counts. The chain has TRBV6-2 or TRBV6-3 and TRBJ2-7; no definite D call. From germline, CDR1 is MNHEY and CDR2 SVGEGT. This CDR3 is 12 amino acids long. V lost 2 bases and J 9 bases, leaving 11 bases between the germline ends. CDR3 in amino acids: CASSYASRVQYF. DNA of the CDR3: TGTGCCAGCAGTTACGCCTCTAGAGTGCAGTACTTC.

Many counts were recorded for this clonotype. The V gene is TRBV9, the J gene TRBJ2-3, with TRBD1 identical over 7 bases. Trimming cost V 0 bases and J 2 bases; bases outside gene matches: 6. Germline V gene data show CDR1 as SGDLS and CDR2 as YYNGEE. There are 16 residues in the CDR3. The DNA for the CDR3 is TGTGCCAGCAGCGTAGACGAGACAGGGACCACAGATACGCAGTATTTT. As protein: CASSVDETGTTDTQYF.

This clonotype was seen many times. The V and J genes are TRBV6-5 and TRBJ2-7; D unresolved. CDR1 is MNHEY, CDR2 SVGAGI, per germline. The CDR3 sequence is 15 residues long. V was trimmed by 4 bases and J by 3 bases, leaving 16 bases between them. The CDR3 DNA sequence: TGTGCCAGCAGTTCCGGCACAGCGAGCTTCTACGAGCAGTACTTC. Translating gives CASSSGTASFYEQYF.